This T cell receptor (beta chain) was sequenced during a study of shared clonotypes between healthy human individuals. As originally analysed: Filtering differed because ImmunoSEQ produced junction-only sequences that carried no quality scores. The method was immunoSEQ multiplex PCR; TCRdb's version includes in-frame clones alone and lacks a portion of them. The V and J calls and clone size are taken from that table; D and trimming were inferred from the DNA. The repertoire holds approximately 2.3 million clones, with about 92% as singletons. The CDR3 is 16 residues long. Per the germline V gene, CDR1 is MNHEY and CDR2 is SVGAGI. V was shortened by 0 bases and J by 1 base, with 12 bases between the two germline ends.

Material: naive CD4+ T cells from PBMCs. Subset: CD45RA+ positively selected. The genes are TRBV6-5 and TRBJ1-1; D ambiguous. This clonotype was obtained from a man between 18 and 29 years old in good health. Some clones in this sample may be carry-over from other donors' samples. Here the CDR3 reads CASSYSGGAPNTEAFF. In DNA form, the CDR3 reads TGTGCCAGCAGTTACTCGGGCGGAGCACCGAACACTGAAGCTTTCTTT.